This T cell receptor beta chain was recovered during a study of regulatory T cells in long-lasting Graves disease. Study observations and caveats: A greater number of public clonotypes (fewer than 3,000) was shared by persistent patients than by new patients (approximately 910).

To make TCR beta libraries, researchers used iRepertoire HTBI primers and Arm-PCR of CDR3 regions. TCRdb ran MiXCR on the multiplex PCR reads and lists one entry per CDR3 protein. The profile shows more than 350,000 distinct CDR3 sequences, about 15% of them singletons. Time point defined: newly diagnosed GD, antithyroid drugs for less than 3 months. Researchers made the TCR library from RNA that was extracted from PBMCs. The CDR3 is 15 residues long. With 4 bases removed from V and 8 bases from J, the gap between germline ends came to 17 bases. The germline V gene encodes CDR1 SEHNR and CDR2 FQNEAQ (reference sequence). This clonotype has just a few counts. Its antigen remains unknown. These data were likewise used in another study, on T cells in Graves' hyperthyroidism and ophthalmopathy.

This chain joins TRBV7-9 and TRBJ1-4, with D possibly TRBD1 on 6 matching bases. This receptor was identified in a woman in her thirties with Graves disease. The material was peripheral blood mononuclear cells (PBMCs), obtained at new diagnosis, from a patient treated with antithyroid drugs. CDR3 DNA sequence: TGTGCCAGCAGCTCCTCACAGGGCCTGGGGGAAAAACTGTTTTTT. Encoded protein: CASSSSQGLGEKLFF.